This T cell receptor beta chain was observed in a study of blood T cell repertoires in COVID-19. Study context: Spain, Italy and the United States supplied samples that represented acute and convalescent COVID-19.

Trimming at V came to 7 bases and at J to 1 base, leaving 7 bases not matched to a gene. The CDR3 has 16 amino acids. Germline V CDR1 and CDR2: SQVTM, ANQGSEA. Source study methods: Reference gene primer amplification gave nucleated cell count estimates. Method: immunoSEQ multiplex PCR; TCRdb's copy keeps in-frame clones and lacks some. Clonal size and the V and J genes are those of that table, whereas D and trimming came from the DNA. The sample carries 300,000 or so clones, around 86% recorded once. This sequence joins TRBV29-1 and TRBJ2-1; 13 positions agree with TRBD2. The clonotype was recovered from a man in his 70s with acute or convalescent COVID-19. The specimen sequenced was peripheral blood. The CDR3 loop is CSGRGTSGISYNEQFF. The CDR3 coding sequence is TGCAGCGGCAGAGGGACTAGCGGGATATCCTACAATGAGCAGTTCTTC.